This record covers a single T cell receptor (beta chain). What it recognizes is unknown. Naive CD8 cells comprised CD45RO-negative, CCR7-positively selected cells, excluding terminally differentiated effector memory CD45RA+ cells. This sample is part of a study of shared clonotypes between healthy human individuals. The method was immunoSEQ multiplex PCR; TCRdb's version includes in-frame clones alone and lacks a portion of them. The sample yields hundreds of thousands of clones, under 95% seen once. The germline V gene encodes CDR1 SQVTM and CDR2 ANQGSEA. Trimming took off 6 bases at V and 0 bases at J, with 9 bases between the two ends. The CDR3 is 12 amino acids. Study-level results: Sampling included only blood; tissue repertoires likely differ.

The TCR was taken from a man aged 30-40 years in good health. The source material was naive CD8+ T cells sorted from blood. The gene calls are TRBV29-1 and TRBJ2-7; D uncertain. CDR3 residues: CSVSRNSYEQYF. CDR3 coding DNA: TGCAGCGTATCCAGGAACTCCTACGAGCAGTACTTC.